What follows is one T cell receptor beta chain and its context. The data were taken from a study of blood T cell repertoires in COVID-19. Sequencing used immunoSEQ multiplex PCR; TCRdb keeps in-frame clones, though not all of them. The table records some 100,000 clones, around 85% of them present only once. The ends lost 1 base at V and 2 bases at J; junction bases unmatched: 4. Germline loops: CDR1 SGHTA, CDR2 FQGTGA. The CDR3 extends over 16 amino acids. V is TRBV7-3 and J is TRBJ2-2; the match to TRBD2 covers 7 bases. This clonotype was sampled from an elderly man with active or convalescent COVID-19. The sequencing sample was made of peripheral blood. In DNA, the CDR3 is TGTGCCAGCAGCTTAATGGCTAGCGGCAACACCGGGGAGCTGTTTTTT. This encodes CASSLMASGNTGELFF.